Described below is a single TCR beta chain sequence and its context. Its specificity is unknown. The V end lost 3 bases, the J end lost 1 base, and 17 bases lay between the germline ends. Germline assignment: CDR1 SGHAT and CDR2 FQNNGV. The CDR3 length is 17 residues. The authors deemed Graves' hyperthyroidism stable absent ophthalmopathy progression within 18 months. Each diagnosis was grounded in clinical symptoms, serum thyroxine and TRAb, thyroid ultrasound, and orbital computed tomography. The sample belongs to a study of T cells in Graves' hyperthyroidism and ophthalmopathy. Notes on the study in general: The model anticipated ophthalmopathy a median about six months pre-onset. Most clonotypes expanded in thyroid above 0.001 were likewise present in blood.

TCR beta CDR3 region amplification was performed from RNA transcripts. A first-round RT-PCR of the TCR CDR3 used the HTBI primer set. One entry per CDR3 protein results from TCRdb running MiXCR on the multiplex PCR reads. Of approximately 430,000 distinct CDR3 sequences listed, 15% to 17% are singletons. This chain joins TRBV11-2 and TRBJ2-3, with D perhaps assigned TRBD1 or TRBD2 (5 bases each). The sequence derives from a woman aged 18 to 35 with Graves' hyperthyroidism. Sequencing was carried out using blood. The CDR3 reads CASSLSTGRGGTDTQYF. CDR3 nucleotides: TGTGCCAGCAGCTTGTCAACGGGGCGAGGCGGCACAGATACGCAGTATTTT. Filled out from reference TRBV11-2 and TRBJ2-3, the complete variable domain reads EAGVAQSPRYKIIEKRQSVAFWCNPISGHATLYWYQQILGQGPKLLIQFQNNGVVDDSQLPKDRFSAERLKGVDSTLKIQPAKLEDSAVYLCASSLSTGRGGTDTQYFGPGTRLTVL.